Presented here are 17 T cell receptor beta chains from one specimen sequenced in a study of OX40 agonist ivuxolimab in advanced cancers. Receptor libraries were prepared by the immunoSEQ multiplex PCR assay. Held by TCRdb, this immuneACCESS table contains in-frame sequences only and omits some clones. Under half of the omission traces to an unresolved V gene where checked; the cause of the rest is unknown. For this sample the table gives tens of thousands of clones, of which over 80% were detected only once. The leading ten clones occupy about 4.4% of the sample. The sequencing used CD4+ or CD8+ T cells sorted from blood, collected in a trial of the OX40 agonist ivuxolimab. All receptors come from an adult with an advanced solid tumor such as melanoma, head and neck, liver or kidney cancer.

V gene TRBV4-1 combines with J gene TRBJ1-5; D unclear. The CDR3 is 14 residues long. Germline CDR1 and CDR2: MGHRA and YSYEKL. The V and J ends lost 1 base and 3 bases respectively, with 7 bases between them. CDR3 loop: CASSQGSSNQPQHF. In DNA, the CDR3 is TGCGCCAGCAGCCAAGGCAGTTCCAATCAGCCCCAGCATTTT.

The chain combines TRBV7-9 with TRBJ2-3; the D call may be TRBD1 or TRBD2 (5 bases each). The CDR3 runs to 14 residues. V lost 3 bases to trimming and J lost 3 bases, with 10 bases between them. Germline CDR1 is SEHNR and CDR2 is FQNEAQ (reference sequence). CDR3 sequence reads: CASSFSGTTDTQYF. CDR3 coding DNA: TGTGCCAGCAGCTTCTCCGGGACGACAGATACGCAGTATTTT.

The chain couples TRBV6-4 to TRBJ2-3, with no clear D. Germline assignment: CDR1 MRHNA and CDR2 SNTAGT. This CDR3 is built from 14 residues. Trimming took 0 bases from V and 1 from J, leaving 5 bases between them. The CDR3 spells CASSDSTGTDTQYF. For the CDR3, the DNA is TGTGCCAGCAGTGACTCGACCGGCACAGATACGCAGTATTTT.

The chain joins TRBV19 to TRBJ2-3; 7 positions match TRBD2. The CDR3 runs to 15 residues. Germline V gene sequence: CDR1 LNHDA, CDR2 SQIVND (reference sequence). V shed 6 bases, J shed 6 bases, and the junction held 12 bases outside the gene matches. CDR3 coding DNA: TGTGCCAGTAGCTTTCTACTAGCGTCGGTTGATACGCAGTATTTT. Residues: CASSFLLASVDTQYF.

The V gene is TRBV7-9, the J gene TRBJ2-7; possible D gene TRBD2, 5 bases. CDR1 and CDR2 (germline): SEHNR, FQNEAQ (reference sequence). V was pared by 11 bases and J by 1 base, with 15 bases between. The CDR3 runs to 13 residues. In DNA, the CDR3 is TGTGCCGGTCAGGCAGCGGAATCCTACGAGCAGTACTTC. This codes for CAGQAAESYEQYF. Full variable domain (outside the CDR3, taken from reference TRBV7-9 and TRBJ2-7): DTGVSQNPRHKITKRGQNVTFRCDPISEHNRLYWYRQTLGQGPEFLTYFQNEAQLEKSRLLSDRFSAERPKGSFSTLEIQRTEQGDSAMYLCAGQAAESYEQYFGPGTRLTVT.

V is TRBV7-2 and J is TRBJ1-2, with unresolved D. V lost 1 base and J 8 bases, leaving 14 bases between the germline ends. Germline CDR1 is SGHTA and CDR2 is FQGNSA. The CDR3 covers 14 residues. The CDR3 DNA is TGTGCCAGCAGCTTAGTCCCGATCGGGGAAGGCTACACCTTC. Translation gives CASSLVPIGEGYTF.

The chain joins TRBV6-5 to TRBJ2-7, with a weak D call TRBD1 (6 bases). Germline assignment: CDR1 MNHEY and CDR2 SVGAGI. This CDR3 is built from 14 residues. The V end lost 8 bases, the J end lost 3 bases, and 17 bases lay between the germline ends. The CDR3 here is CASRLGQSIYEQYF. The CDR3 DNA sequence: TGTGCCAGCCGTCTGGGACAAAGCATCTACGAGCAGTACTTC.

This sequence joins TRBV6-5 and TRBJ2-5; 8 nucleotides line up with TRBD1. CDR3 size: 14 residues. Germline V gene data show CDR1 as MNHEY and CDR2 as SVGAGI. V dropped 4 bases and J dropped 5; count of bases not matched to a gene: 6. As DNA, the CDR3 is TGTGCCAGCAGTTGGACAGGGTTGGAGGAGACCCAGTACTTC. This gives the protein CASSWTGLEETQYF.

Here the CDR3 reads CASSLGGGYYGYTF. CDR3 nucleotides: TGTGCCAGCAGCTTGGGAGGGGGTTACTATGGCTACACCTTC. The chain combines TRBV5-5 with TRBJ1-2; perhaps TRBD1 as D (6 bases). The length of the CDR3 is 14 residues. Between the trimmed V and J ends, which lost 0 bases and 3 bases, there was a span of 9 bases. Per the germline V gene, CDR1 is SGHKS and CDR2 is YYEKEE (reference sequence).

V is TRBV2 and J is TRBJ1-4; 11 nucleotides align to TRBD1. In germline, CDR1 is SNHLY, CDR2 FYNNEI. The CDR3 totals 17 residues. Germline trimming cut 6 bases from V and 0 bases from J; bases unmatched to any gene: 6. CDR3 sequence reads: CASRGDRGESTNEKLFF. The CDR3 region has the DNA TGTGCCAGCAGAGGGGACAGGGGGGAATCAACTAATGAAAAACTGTTTTTT.

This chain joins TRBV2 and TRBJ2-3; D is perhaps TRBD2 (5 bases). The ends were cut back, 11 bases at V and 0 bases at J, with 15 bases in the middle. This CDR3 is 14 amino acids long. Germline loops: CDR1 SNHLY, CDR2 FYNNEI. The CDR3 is CAGSGLASTDTQYF. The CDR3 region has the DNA TGTGCCGGATCGGGGTTAGCCAGCACAGATACGCAGTATTTT.

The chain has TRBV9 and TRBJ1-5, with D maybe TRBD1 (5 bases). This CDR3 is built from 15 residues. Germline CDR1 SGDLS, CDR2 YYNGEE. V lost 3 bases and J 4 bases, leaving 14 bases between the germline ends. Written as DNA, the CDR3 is TGTGCCAGCAGCGGAGGTGGGGCAGGGAATCAGCCCCAGCATTTT. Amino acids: CASSGGGAGNQPQHF. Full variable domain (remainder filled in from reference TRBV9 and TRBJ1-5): DSGVTQTPKHLITATGQRVTLRCSPRSGDLSVYWYQQSLDQGLQFLIQYYNGEERAKGNILERFSAQQFPDLHSELNLSSLELGDSALYFCASSGGGAGNQPQHFGDGTRLSIL.

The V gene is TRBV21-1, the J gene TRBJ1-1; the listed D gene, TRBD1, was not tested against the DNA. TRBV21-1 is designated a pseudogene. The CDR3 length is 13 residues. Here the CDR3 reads CASSKAVRVGAFF. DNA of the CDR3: TGTGCCAGCAGCAAAGCTGTCAGGGTAGGCGCTTTCTTT.

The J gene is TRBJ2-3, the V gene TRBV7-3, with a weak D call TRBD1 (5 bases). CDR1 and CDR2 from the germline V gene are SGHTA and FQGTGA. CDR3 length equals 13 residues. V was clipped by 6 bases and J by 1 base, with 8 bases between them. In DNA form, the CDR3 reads TGTGCCAGCAGTTTAGGGGGCACAGATACGCAGTATTTT. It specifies CASSLGGTDTQYF.

The CDR3 loop is CASSLGALSYEQYF. CDR3 DNA: TGTGCCAGCAGCTTGGGAGCACTATCCTACGAGCAGTACTTC. The chain employs TRBV5-6 and TRBJ2-7; D unresolved. This CDR3 spans 14 amino acids. From germline, CDR1 is SGHDT and CDR2 YYEEEE. V was trimmed by 0 bases and J by 1 base, leaving 8 bases between them.

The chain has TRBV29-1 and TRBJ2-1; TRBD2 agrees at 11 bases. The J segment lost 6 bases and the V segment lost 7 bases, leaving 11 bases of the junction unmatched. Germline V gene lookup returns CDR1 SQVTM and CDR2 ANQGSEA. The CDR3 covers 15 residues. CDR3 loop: CSAARASGRSNEQFF. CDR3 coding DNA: TGCAGCGCCGCTCGGGCTAGCGGGAGGTCCAATGAGCAGTTCTTC.

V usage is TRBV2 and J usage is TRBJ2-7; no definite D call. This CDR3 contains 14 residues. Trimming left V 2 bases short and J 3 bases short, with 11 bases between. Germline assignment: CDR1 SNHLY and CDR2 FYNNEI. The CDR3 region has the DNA TGTGCCAGCAGTGAAAGCCAGTTGGTCTACGAGCAGTACTTC. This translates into CASSESQLVYEQYF.